This T cell receptor (beta chain) was identified during a study of blood T cell repertoires in COVID-19. The overall study: There were acute and convalescent COVID-19 samples, and they came from the United States, Italy and Spain. Sample material is recorded as cDNA or gDNA derived from T cells, B-cell-depleted T cells, or PBMCs.

Germline values: CDR1 LGHNA, CDR2 YNFKEQ. Trimming shortened V by 1 base and J by 5 bases, and 8 bases separated the two germline ends. The CDR3 has 13 amino acids. The authors' processing: Nucleated cell number was recorded as an estimate derived from reference gene primer amplification. Only in-frame clones appear in the TCRdb table, and some are missing; sequencing was by immunoSEQ multiplex PCR. V, J and clone size are those of that table, while D and trimming were read from the DNA. The sample carries about 100,000 clones, approximately 93% recorded once. The sequenced material came from peripheral blood. The chain carries TRBV4-2 and TRBJ1-1; tentatively, D is TRBD1 (5 bases). The sequence came from a man in his fifties or sixties with active COVID-19. The CDR3 DNA reads TGTGCCAGCAGCCAAGCGAAGGGGACTGAAGCTTTCTTT. This encodes CASSQAKGTEAFF.